Below are 30 T cell receptor beta chains sequenced from a single sample in a study of cytomegalovirus exposure and HLA in healthy donors. Primers for the PCR totalled 60 Vbeta and 13 Jbeta. This table comes from immunoSEQ multiplex PCR, and its TCRdb copy is limited to in-frame clones, with some not included. This sample carries roughly 130,000 clones, about 80% of them seen once, and the ten largest clones take roughly 1.2%. Sequencing was done on a sample of PBMCs. Every receptor here comes from a male donor in good health and CMV-seropositive.

This clone has only a few counts. The chain recombines TRBV5-1 with TRBJ2-5; D gene ambiguous. The germline gives CDR1 SGHRS, CDR2 YFSETQ. The V and J ends lost 4 bases and 2 bases respectively, with 6 bases between them. The CDR3 loop spans 12 amino acids. This CDR3 reads CASSPVQETQYF. CDR3 in DNA: TGCGCCAGCAGCCCGGTACAAGAGACCCAGTACTTC.

This sequence joins TRBV19 and TRBJ2-3; 8 nucleotides agree with TRBD1. This CDR3 has 16 amino acids. J gave up 2 bases and V 6 bases, and 10 bases lay outside the gene matches. CDR1 is LNHDA, CDR2 SQIVND, per germline (reference sequence). The CDR3 bases are TGTGCCAGTAGCGCGGGACAGGTGCAACCCACAGATACGCAGTATTTT. Translation gives CASSAGQVQPTDTQYF.

This chain joins TRBV25-1 and TRBJ2-5; 10 bases align to TRBD1. J was trimmed by 6 bases and V by 9 bases; bases with no gene match: 7. Germline CDR1 is MGHDK and CDR2 is SYGVNS. The CDR3 extends over 13 amino acids. The CDR3 bases are TGTGCCAGGCTGACAGGGGGCGGGAAGACCCAGTACTTC. Translated, it gives CARLTGGGKTQYF.

The genes are TRBV9 and TRBJ2-2, with D tentatively TRBD1 (6 bases). Germline V gene sequence: CDR1 SGDLS, CDR2 YYNGEE. Trimming took off 0 bases at V and 1 base at J, with 10 bases between the two ends. There are 16 residues in the CDR3. CDR3 nucleotides: TGTGCCAGCAGCGTAGGGGTGGGACAGAACACCGGGGAGCTGTTTTTT. Protein sequence: CASSVGVGQNTGELFF.

In its sample, this clone was seen a few times. V is TRBV13 and J is TRBJ1-3, with D possibly being TRBD1 (6 bases). V lost 6 bases and J lost 5, with 14 bases in between. Germline values: CDR1 PRHDT, CDR2 FYEKMQ (reference sequence). The CDR3 covers 14 residues. The CDR3 DNA reads TGTGCCAGCAGATCCGCAGGGGTCCGAAACACCATATATTTT. Translating it yields CASRSAGVRNTIYF.

The count of this clone is one. This chain uses TRBV5-5 with TRBJ2-7; 9 bases line up with TRBD1. The germline gives CDR1 SGHKS, CDR2 YYEKEE (reference sequence). The CDR3 extends over 15 amino acids. V was pared by 4 bases and J by 2 bases, with 7 bases of the junction left unmatched. The CDR3 nucleotides are TGTGCCAGCAGCCCGGGACAGGGTGGTCCCTACGAGCAGTACTTC. Its translation is CASSPGQGGPYEQYF. The full variable domain, rest sourced from reference TRBV5-5 and TRBJ2-7, is DAGVTQSPTHLIKTRGQQVTLRCSPISGHKSVSWYQQVLGQGPQFIFQYYEKEERGRGNFPDRFSARQFPNYSSELNVNALLLGDSALYLCASSPGQGGPYEQYFGPGTRLTVT.

The chain combines TRBV30 with TRBJ2-1, with 7 bases fitting TRBD2. Germline values: CDR1 GTSNPN, CDR2 SVGIG (reference sequence). The CDR3 has 15 amino acids. V shed 4 bases, J shed 3 bases, and the junction held 9 bases outside the gene matches. The CDR3 protein is CAWMVAGVGYNEQFF. DNA for the CDR3: TGTGCCTGGATGGTGGCGGGAGTGGGCTACAATGAGCAGTTCTTC.

The genes are TRBV5-1 and TRBJ2-3; D not certain. The CDR3 covers 15 residues. Deletions cut 0 bases from V and 0 bases from J, with 8 bases between. Germline CDR1 reads SGHRS; CDR2 reads YFSETQ. CDR3 nucleotides: TGCGCCAGCAGCTTGGCTGCGGTAAGCACAGATACGCAGTATTTT. Its protein is CASSLAAVSTDTQYF.

On this clone: One end of the junction does not line up with germline, which may come from a read error. The chain carries TRBV15 and TRBJ1-5; 9 bases align to TRBD1. Germline assignment: CDR1 LNHNV and CDR2 YYDKDF (reference sequence). This CDR3 spans 16 amino acids. Here the CDR3 DNA reads TGTGCCACCAGCGGAGAAACGGGACAGGGATATCAGCCCCAGCATTTT. It is translated as CATSGETGQGYQPQHF.

The chain uses TRBV7-8 and TRBJ1-1; no clear D gene. The CDR3 loop spans 16 amino acids. The germline V gene has CDR1 SGHVS and CDR2 FQNEAQ. V was trimmed by 8 bases and J by 1 base, leaving 20 bases between them. The CDR3 spells CASQRTAFIPNTEAFF. The CDR3 nucleotides read TGTGCCAGCCAAAGAACAGCCTTCATACCGAACACTGAAGCTTTCTTT.

The rearrangement links TRBV7-9 to TRBJ2-7, with TRBD2 identical over 9 bases. Germline V gene data show CDR1 as SEHNR and CDR2 as FQNEAQ (reference sequence). This CDR3 has 17 amino acids. The V segment lost 1 base and the J segment 3 bases; nucleotides outside the gene matches: 10. CDR3 amino acids: CASSLGTHRTSDYEQYF. The CDR3 region has the DNA TGTGCCAGCAGCTTAGGGACACACAGGACTAGCGACTACGAGCAGTACTTC.

The CDR3 nucleotides are TGTGCCAGCAGCGTCTTCGGCCTGGGATACAGGGACCATTCACCCCTCCACTTT. Protein product: CASSVFGLGYRDHSPLHF. V is TRBV5-6 and J is TRBJ1-6, with D possibly being TRBD1 (6 bases). The CDR3 is made up of 18 amino acids. V lost 4 bases, J lost 8 bases, and 25 bases lay in between. CDR1 is SGHDT and CDR2 is YYEEEE in the germline V gene. The full variable domain, its missing parts supplied by reference TRBV5-6 and TRBJ1-6, is DAGVTQSPTHLIKTRGQQVTLRCSPKSGHDTVSWYQQALGQGPQFIFQYYEEEERQRGNFPDRFSGHQFPNYSSELNVNALLLGDSALYLCASSVFGLGYRDHSPLHFGNGTRLTVT.

This sequence joins TRBV28 and TRBJ2-4; no clear D gene. From germline, CDR1 is MDHEN and CDR2 SYDVKM. This CDR3 has 14 amino acids. Between the trimmed V and J ends, which lost 5 bases and 0 bases, there was a span of 8 bases. DNA of the CDR3: TGTGCCAGCAGTAGACGACTAGCCAAAAACATTCAGTACTTC. It translates to CASSRRLAKNIQYF. The full variable domain, rest sourced from reference TRBV28 and TRBJ2-4, is DVKVTQSSRYLVKRTGEKVFLECVQDMDHENMFWYRQDPGLGLRLIYFSYDVKMKEKGDIPEGYSVSREKKERFSLILESASTNQTSMYLCASSRRLAKNIQYFGAGTRLSVL.

This clone has a single count. CDR3 region: CASSTRTPLNTEAFF. CDR3 in DNA: TGTGCCAGCAGCACAAGGACACCCTTGAACACTGAAGCTTTCTTT. The J gene is TRBJ1-1, the V gene TRBV7-2; TRBD1 is a possible D gene (5 bases). Germline values: CDR1 SGHTA, CDR2 FQGNSA. This CDR3 is 15 amino acids long. The ends were cut back, 5 bases at V and 0 bases at J, with 13 bases in the middle.

The chain couples TRBV5-8 to TRBJ2-1; TRBD2 might be the D (6 bases). Trimming cost V 3 bases and J 3 bases, with 13 bases left between them. CDR1 and CDR2 (germline): SGHTS, YDEGEE. The CDR3 covers 15 residues. This CDR3 is CASSSGGTRYNEQFF. CDR3 nucleotides: TGTGCCAGCAGCTCTGGCGGGACCCGCTACAATGAGCAGTTCTTC.

The chain recombines TRBV10-1 with TRBJ1-6; D uncertain. The CDR3 is 13 residues long. Trimming took 6 bases from V and 7 from J, leaving 10 bases between them. Per the germline V gene, CDR1 is WNHNN and CDR2 is SYGVQD (reference sequence). CDR3 residues: CASRADINSPLHF. In DNA form, the CDR3 reads TGCGCCAGCAGGGCGGATATCAATTCACCCCTCCACTTT.

This clone turned up a few times. In DNA, the CDR3 is TGTGCCAGCAGTGAAGCGGGGACTAGCAAAACCAATGAGCAGTTCTTC. The encoded protein is CASSEAGTSKTNEQFF. The V and J genes are TRBV2 and TRBJ2-1; 9 bases fit TRBD2. Germline V lookup: CDR1 SNHLY, CDR2 FYNNEI. CDR3 length: 16 residues. Trimming took 0 bases from V and 6 from J; bases not matched to a gene: 6.

This chain links TRBV28 with TRBJ1-2, with no clear D. V lost 6 bases, J lost 1 base, and 18 bases lay in between. This CDR3 has 16 residues. Per germline, CDR1 MDHEN and CDR2 SYDVKM. The CDR3 sequence is CASRLRWHKSNYGYTF. CDR3 in DNA: TGTGCCAGCAGGCTGAGGTGGCACAAGAGTAACTATGGCTACACCTTC.

The gene calls are TRBV5-1 and TRBJ2-7, with TRBD2 matching over 10 bases. V gave up 4 bases and J gave up 3 bases; unmatched junction bases: 22. The V gene's germline CDR1 is SGHRS and CDR2 YFSETQ. The CDR3 extends over 20 amino acids. CDR3 nucleotide sequence: TGCGCCAGCAGCCCAACCGGGACTAGCGAGCTCCGAGGTTCATACTACGAGCAGTACTTC. This encodes CASSPTGTSELRGSYYEQYF.

In this sample, this clone turned up once. The J gene is TRBJ2-5, the V gene TRBV7-6, with 9 bases matching TRBD1. Germline V gene sequence: CDR1 SGHVS, CDR2 FNYEAQ. This CDR3 has 15 residues. The V segment lost 5 bases and the J segment 5 bases; nucleotides outside the gene matches: 9. CDR3 nucleotides: TGTGCCAGCAGCAACCGGGACAGGGATCGGGAGACCCAGTACTTC. Translating it yields CASSNRDRDRETQYF.

The chain employs TRBV21-1 and TRBJ2-3; TRBD2, the table's D call, lacks a check against the DNA. TRBV21-1 represents a pseudogene. CDR3 length equals 14 residues. CDR3 loop: CAPASGRAIDTQYF. In nucleotides, the CDR3 is TGTGCCCCGGCTAGCGGGAGGGCTATAGATACGCAGTATTTT.

The J gene is TRBJ2-3, the V gene TRBV10-3; 8 positions match TRBD1. With 6 bases clipped from V and 1 base from J, the junction kept 9 bases outside the gene matches. The CDR3 is 16 residues long. Germline V lookup: CDR1 ENHRY, CDR2 SYGVKD. This CDR3 is CAISFPLTGGTDTQYF. The CDR3 region has the DNA TGTGCCATCAGCTTTCCACTGACAGGGGGCACAGATACGCAGTATTTT.

To note about this clone: Distinct nucleotide sequences in the sample also encode this CDR3. This chain uses TRBV6-5 with TRBJ2-7, with 9 bases aligning to TRBD1. Germline trimming cut 2 bases from V and 4 bases from J; bases unmatched to any gene: 6. Germline V gene sequence: CDR1 MNHEY, CDR2 SVGAGI. There are 15 residues in the CDR3. The CDR3 region is CASSYTPGQGYEQYF. In DNA, the CDR3 is TGTGCCAGCAGTTACACCCCCGGACAGGGGTACGAGCAGTACTTC.

The chain has TRBV29-1 and TRBJ2-1; 10 positions match TRBD2. J gave up 12 bases and V 0 bases, and 11 bases lay outside the gene matches. Germline assignment: CDR1 SQVTM and CDR2 ANQGSEA. The length of the CDR3 is 15 residues. CDR3 residues: CSVEDQAGGSLRQFF. The CDR3 DNA reads TGCAGCGTTGAAGATCAAGCGGGAGGGTCTCTTAGGCAGTTCTTC.

This chain uses TRBV18 with TRBJ2-5, with D possibly matching TRBD2 (6 bases). The CDR3 is 13 residues long. V shed 6 bases and J shed 3 bases, with 11 bases lying between them. Germline V lookup: CDR1 KGHSH, CDR2 LQKENI. CDR3 region: CASSTGGKETQYF. In DNA form, the CDR3 reads TGTGCCAGCTCGACTGGAGGGAAAGAGACCCAGTACTTC.

The chain recombines TRBV7-2 with TRBJ2-1, with 8 bases matching TRBD2. The CDR3 sequence is 13 residues long. The J segment lost 10 bases and the V segment lost 1 base, leaving 3 bases of the junction unmatched. Germline lookup yields CDR1 SGHTA and CDR2 FQGNSA. CDR3 bases: TGTGCCAGCAGCTTAGAGAGCGGGGGCGAGCAGTTCTTC. Its protein product is CASSLESGGEQFF. Drawing the rest from reference TRBV7-2 and TRBJ2-1, the complete variable domain is GAGVSQSPSNKVTEKGKDVELRCDPISGHTALYWYRQSLGQGLEFLIYFQGNSAPDKSGLPSDRFSAERTGGSVSTLTIQRTQQEDSAVYLCASSLESGGEQFFGPGTRLTVL.

This clone was picked up a small number of times. V gene TRBV27 combines with J gene TRBJ1-2; D might be TRBD1 (5 bases). The CDR3 spans 16 residues. The V end lost 5 bases, the J end lost 0 bases, and 16 bases lay between the germline ends. CDR1 is MNHEY, CDR2 SMNVEV, per germline (reference sequence). The CDR3 here is CASSPGSYPSNYGYTF. Written as DNA, the CDR3 is TGTGCCAGCAGTCCAGGGTCCTACCCTTCTAACTATGGCTACACCTTC.

The rearrangement uses TRBV6-1 and TRBJ1-2, with D unclear. V was pared by 4 bases and J by 2 bases, with 5 bases between. This CDR3 spans 12 amino acids. Germline V lookup: CDR1 MNHNS, CDR2 SASEGT. CDR3: CASSVLNYGYTF. CDR3 coding DNA: TGTGCCAGCAGTGTATTGAACTATGGCTACACCTTC.

V usage is TRBV6-1 and J usage is TRBJ1-6; D unresolved. Trimming left V 4 bases short and J 16 bases short, with 14 bases between. This CDR3 comprises 12 residues. Germline-derived CDR1 and CDR2 are MNHNS and SASEGT. CDR3 in DNA: TGTGCCAGCAGTGGAGGAGCGACCCTTCTCCACTTT. Amino acid sequence: CASSGGATLLHF.

The rearrangement joins TRBV5-1 to TRBJ2-7; 15 bases map to TRBD2. Germline V gene data show CDR1 as SGHRS and CDR2 as YFSETQ. The CDR3 spans 16 residues. V was pared by 4 bases and J by 0 bases, with 2 bases of the junction left unmatched. In DNA, the CDR3 is TGCGCCAGCAGCGGACTAGCGGGAGGGAGCTCCTACGAGCAGTACTTC. Encoded protein: CASSGLAGGSSYEQYF.